The T cell receptor beta chain under discussion was sequenced for a study of response to subunit inactivated influenza vaccine. The study's findings and limits: Authors suggested few new T cells are recruited by each seasonal influenza vaccination.

TCRdb itself ran the RT-PCR reads through MiXCR, one entry per CDR3 protein. The sample includes about 700,000 distinct CDR3 sequences, roughly 13% seen only once; the top ten take 6.5% to 8.5%. The germline gives CDR1 SQVTM, CDR2 ANQGSEA. This CDR3 has 12 residues. V dropped 4 bases and J dropped 1 base, with 4 bases sitting between them. This clonotype was found a few times. Its specificity is not known. The sequenced sample was PBMCs from blood, obtained less than 15 days before vaccination. This receptor was identified in a man aged 45 to 65 who received an inactivated influenza vaccine. This chain links TRBV29-1 with TRBJ2-2, with D hard to call. The CDR3 DNA sequence: TGCAGCGTTGCGAGGAACACCGGGGAGCTGTTTTTT. Its translation is CSVARNTGELFF.